These 32 T cell receptor beta chains were all obtained from the same sample, sequenced in a study of blood T cell repertoires in COVID-19. Libraries were prepared by immunoSEQ multiplex PCR; TCRdb keeps only in-frame clonotypes and omits some of them. Among 25,000 to 30,000 clones listed, 88% were seen once. Sequencing was carried out using peripheral blood. These receptors all stem from a man between 65 and 85 years old with acute or convalescent COVID-19.

The chain has TRBV6-1 and TRBJ2-7; D gene unclear. CDR3 length: 13 residues. V lost 3 bases and J lost 7, with 13 bases in between. Germline-derived CDR1 and CDR2 are MNHNS and SASEGT. CDR3 region: CASSDRSPKEQYF. The CDR3 DNA follows: TGTGCCAGCAGTGATCGAAGCCCTAAGGAGCAGTACTTC.

This clone was found a few times. The J gene is TRBJ2-3, the V gene TRBV29-1, with D possibly TRBD2 on 7 matching bases. CDR3 length: 13 amino acids. The germline CDR1 and CDR2 sequences are SQVTM and ANQGSEA. The chain's CDR3 is CTPGGARTDTQYF. The CDR3 region has the DNA TGCACCCCTGGGGGGGCGCGGACAGATACGCAGTATTTT.

The J gene is TRBJ1-1, the V gene TRBV6-5; TRBD1 might be the D (6 bases). The CDR3 covers 15 residues. V lost 4 bases, J lost 1 base, and 13 bases lay in between. Germline lookup yields CDR1 MNHEY and CDR2 SVGAGI. CDR3 sequence (DNA): TGTGCCAGCAGTTCCTGGACAGAAAGGAACACTGAAGCTTTCTTT. This translates into CASSSWTERNTEAFF.

The chain is built from TRBV2 and TRBJ2-3, with 8 bases lining up with TRBD2. Germline lookup yields CDR1 SNHLY and CDR2 FYNNEI. The CDR3 extends over 14 amino acids. Losses at the gene ends were 7 bases for V and 3 bases for J; bases not matched to a gene: 6. CDR3: CASINKRGTDTQYF. For the CDR3, the DNA is TGTGCCAGCATAAATAAGCGGGGGACAGATACGCAGTATTTT.

There are a few counts of this clone. The rearrangement links TRBV28 to TRBJ2-7; 9 nucleotides align to TRBD1. The CDR3 has 15 amino acids. Germline-derived CDR1 and CDR2 are MDHEN and SYDVKM. With 5 bases clipped from V and 3 bases from J, the junction kept 8 bases outside the gene matches. CDR3 bases: TGTGCCAGCAGTCGCCGGGACAGGGCCCGCTACGAGCAGTACTTC. Its protein product is CASSRRDRARYEQYF.

The chain combines TRBV7-9 with TRBJ2-7; maybe TRBD1 (5 bases). The CDR3 spans 12 residues. V shed 4 bases and J shed 4 bases, with 8 bases lying between them. Germline CDR1 and CDR2: SEHNR and FQNEAQ (reference sequence). The CDR3 loop is CASSWAGYEQYF. The CDR3 DNA reads as TGTGCCAGCAGCTGGGCAGGGTACGAGCAGTACTTC.

The chain links TRBV4-3 to TRBJ2-5, with TRBD2 identical over 9 bases. This CDR3 spans 17 amino acids. The V gene end was trimmed by 0 bases and the J gene end by 6 bases; junction bases not matched to a gene: 11. Germline V gene lookup returns CDR1 LGHNA and CDR2 YSLEER. Here the CDR3 reads CASSQDLGGRALQTQYF. The CDR3 DNA is TGCGCCAGCAGCCAAGATCTTGGCGGGAGGGCCCTTCAGACCCAGTACTTC.

The gene calls are TRBV7-2 and TRBJ2-2, with 13 bases identical to TRBD2. This CDR3 comprises 15 residues. CDR1 and CDR2 (germline): SGHTA, FQGNSA. V trimming: 5 bases; J trimming: 5 bases; junction bases outside the gene matches: 2. CDR3 loop: CASSLGLAGTGELFF. The CDR3 coding sequence is TGTGCCAGCAGCCTGGGACTAGCGGGGACCGGGGAGCTGTTTTTT.

This clone showed up just once. The genes are TRBV2 and TRBJ2-7; 7 bases align to TRBD1. J was trimmed by 2 bases and V by 6 bases; bases with no gene match: 4. The CDR3 is made up of 13 amino acids. The germline V gene has CDR1 SNHLY and CDR2 FYNNEI. The DNA of the CDR3 is TGTGCCAGCAGCAGGGGACAGCCCTACGAGCAGTACTTC. It yields the protein CASSRGQPYEQYF.

CDR3 sequence reads: CASSTQGSGANVLTF. CDR3 bases: TGTGCCAGCAGCACCCAGGGATCTGGGGCCAACGTCCTGACTTTC. V usage is TRBV27 and J usage is TRBJ2-6; D is perhaps TRBD1 (5 bases). Trimming removed 6 bases at V and 1 base at J, with 10 bases between. Germline values: CDR1 MNHEY, CDR2 SMNVEV (reference sequence). CDR3 size: 15 residues.

The CDR3 here is CASSVGSSGNTIYF. The CDR3 DNA follows: TGTGCCAGCAGCGTAGGGAGCTCTGGAAACACCATATATTTT. The chain recombines TRBV9 with TRBJ1-3; no reliable D call. The CDR3 has 14 residues. Deletions cut 0 bases from V and 0 bases from J, with 4 bases between. The V gene's germline CDR1 is SGDLS and CDR2 YYNGEE.

V and J are TRBV7-6 and TRBJ2-7, with TRBD1 matching 7 bases. This CDR3 is built from 14 residues. The V and J ends lost 2 bases and 4 bases, in that order; junction bases with no gene match: 5. CDR1 and CDR2 from the germline V gene are SGHVS and FNYEAQ. The CDR3 loop is CASSLNRDSYEQYF. In nucleotides, the CDR3 is TGTGCCAGCAGCTTAAATAGGGACAGTTACGAGCAGTACTTC.

The chain is built from TRBV6-5 and TRBJ1-1, with 7 bases matching TRBD1. Germline V gene sequence: CDR1 MNHEY, CDR2 SVGAGI. CDR3 size: 15 residues. Unmatched junction bases numbered 10, after V lost 5 bases and J lost 4 bases. CDR3 in DNA: TGTGCCAGCAGTACATCGACAGGGAGGAGCACTGAAGCTTTCTTT. Protein: CASSTSTGRSTEAFF.

The V gene is TRBV6-5, the J gene TRBJ1-6, with D tentatively TRBD1 (5 bases). The CDR3 totals 14 residues. CDR1 is MNHEY, CDR2 SVGAGI, per germline. V gave up 6 bases and J gave up 10 bases, with 16 bases separating them. The CDR3 loop is CASSQAGNDSPLHF. Here the CDR3 DNA reads TGTGCCAGCAGCCAAGCAGGGAACGACTCACCCCTCCACTTT.

This clone was recorded once. The gene calls are TRBV7-3 and TRBJ2-7; D may be TRBD1 (5 bases). Deletions cut 2 bases from V and 3 bases from J, with 8 bases between. CDR3 size: 13 residues. Germline assignment: CDR1 SGHTA and CDR2 FQGTGA. CDR3 region: CASSLAGFYEQYF. CDR3 nucleotide sequence: TGTGCCAGCAGCTTAGCAGGGTTCTACGAGCAGTACTTC.

V usage is TRBV7-2 and J usage is TRBJ1-1; the D gene is possibly TRBD1 (6 bases). The CDR3 covers 14 residues. The V gene's germline CDR1 is SGHTA and CDR2 FQGNSA. With 3 bases removed from V and 3 bases from J, the gap between germline ends came to 11 bases. CDR3 bases: TGTGCCAGCAGCTTGGGGGCGCGGTACACTGAAGCTTTCTTT. Encoded protein: CASSLGARYTEAFF.

The V and J genes are TRBV20-1 and TRBJ2-1; unclear D gene. Germline V gene lookup returns CDR1 DFQATT and CDR2 SNEGSKA (reference sequence). Trimming left V 3 bases short and J 6 bases short, with 15 bases between. The CDR3 spans 14 residues. The CDR3 spells CSASGDLRANEQFF. CDR3 DNA sequence: TGCAGTGCTAGTGGAGATTTGCGTGCCAATGAGCAGTTCTTC.

The chain joins TRBV19 to TRBJ1-3; D ambiguous. In germline, CDR1 is LNHDA, CDR2 SQIVND (reference sequence). CDR3 length: 13 amino acids. Trimming took off 6 bases at V and 0 bases at J, with 6 bases between the two ends. The CDR3 DNA reads as TGTGCCAGTAGGCAGTCCTCTGGAAACACCATATATTTT. This translates into CASRQSSGNTIYF.

This clone was seen only a few times. This chain connects TRBV6-5 to TRBJ2-3; TRBD1 is a possible D gene (5 bases). Germline V gives CDR1 MNHEY, CDR2 SVGAGI. V was shortened by 2 bases and J by 8 bases, with 11 bases between the two germline ends. The CDR3 is 13 residues long. The CDR3 sequence is CASSYDRRGTQYF. DNA for the CDR3: TGTGCCAGCAGTTACGATCGTAGGGGTACGCAGTATTTT.

The chain has TRBV6-1 and TRBJ1-4, with 8 bases matching TRBD1. J lost 2 bases, V lost 0 bases, and 11 bases had no gene match. The length of the CDR3 is 19 residues. Germline assignment: CDR1 MNHNS and CDR2 SASEGT. CDR3 nucleotide sequence: TGTGCCAGCAGTGAAGCAACGGCAGGGGGCTTTCGGACTAATGAAAAACTGTTTTTT. Residues: CASSEATAGGFRTNEKLFF.

This sequence joins TRBV11-2 and TRBJ2-7; 9 positions match TRBD1. J lost 6 bases, V lost 3 bases, and 9 bases had no gene match. Germline V gives CDR1 SGHAT, CDR2 FQNNGV. The CDR3 consists of 15 residues. The CDR3 DNA reads as TGTGCCAGCAGCTTTCTGATACAGGGGGCCGCCGAGCAGTACTTC. Translated, it gives CASSFLIQGAAEQYF.

V and J are TRBV5-5 and TRBJ2-5; 7 nucleotides match TRBD1. There are 14 residues in the CDR3. Germline V gene lookup returns CDR1 SGHKS and CDR2 YYEKEE (reference sequence). Trimming took 3 bases from V and 3 from J; bases not matched to a gene: 5. CDR3 sequence: CASSSGQLEETQYF. CDR3 nucleotides: TGTGCCAGCAGCTCGGGACAGCTAGAAGAGACCCAGTACTTC.

The rearrangement joins TRBV18 to TRBJ2-1, with 7 nucleotides matching TRBD1. Germline V gives CDR1 KGHSH, CDR2 LQKENI. The CDR3 runs 12 residues. Unmatched junction bases numbered 0, after V lost 3 bases and J lost 7 bases. CDR3 in amino acids: CASSPTGNEQFF. CDR3 sequence (DNA): TGTGCCAGCTCACCGACAGGGAATGAGCAGTTCTTC.

DNA of the CDR3: TGTGCCAGCGGGGCCGGAGCTGCTAGCACAGATACGCAGTATTTT. This translates into CASGAGAASTDTQYF. The chain is built from TRBV2 and TRBJ2-3; tentative D call: TRBD1 (5 bases). V lost 8 bases, J lost 0 bases, and 15 bases lay in between. This CDR3 has 15 residues. CDR1 is SNHLY and CDR2 is FYNNEI in the germline V gene.

J is TRBJ2-1 and V is TRBV7-3, with TRBD2 identical over 9 bases. The CDR3 length is 15 residues. J was trimmed by 6 bases and V by 5 bases; bases with no gene match: 8. Germline CDR1 SGHTA, CDR2 FQGTGA. DNA of the CDR3: TGTGCCAGCAGCACCCTAGCGGGATCAGGCAATGAGCAGTTCTTC. Translation gives CASSTLAGSGNEQFF. The full variable domain, rest sourced from reference TRBV7-3 and TRBJ2-1, is GAGVSQTPSNKVTEKGKYVELRCDPISGHTALYWYRQSLGQGPEFLIYFQGTGAADDSGLPNDRFFAVRPEGSVSTLKIQRTERGDSAVYLCASSTLAGSGNEQFFGPGTRLTVL.

The V call is TRBV27, the J call TRBJ2-5; no reliable D call. CDR1 and CDR2 from the germline V gene are MNHEY and SMNVEV (reference sequence). Trimming cost V 6 bases and J 5 bases, with 16 bases left between them. The CDR3 is 14 residues long. In nucleotides, the CDR3 is TGTGCCAGCAGAGCTCCGGTGCGGTGGGAGACCCAGTACTTC. Translating gives CASRAPVRWETQYF.

This clone was found once. The chain employs TRBV7-2 and TRBJ1-2; 7 bases match TRBD1. This CDR3 contains 16 residues. With 5 bases clipped from V and 0 bases from J, the junction kept 9 bases outside the gene matches. Germline V lookup: CDR1 SGHTA, CDR2 FQGNSA. CDR3 coding DNA: TGTGCCAGCAGCAGGACAGGAGCCATTGCTAACTATGGCTACACCTTC. It codes for CASSRTGAIANYGYTF. The variable domain in full, with the rest retrieved from reference TRBV7-2 and TRBJ1-2, is GAGVSQSPSNKVTEKGKDVELRCDPISGHTALYWYRQSLGQGLEFLIYFQGNSAPDKSGLPSDRFSAERTGGSVSTLTIQRTQQEDSAVYLCASSRTGAIANYGYTFGSGTRLTVV.

V gene TRBV7-9 combines with J gene TRBJ1-2; TRBD1 matches 7 bases. Germline CDR1 and CDR2: SEHNR and FQNEAQ (reference sequence). This CDR3 comprises 11 residues. Unmatched junction bases numbered 2, after V lost 4 bases and J lost 9 bases. In DNA, the CDR3 is TGTGCCAGCAGCTCGGGACAGAGCTACACCTTC. This encodes CASSSGQSYTF.

The V call is TRBV2, the J call TRBJ2-3; TRBD2 matches at 13 bases. This CDR3 is built from 13 residues. CDR1 is SNHLY, CDR2 FYNNEI, per germline. Unmatched junction bases numbered 6, after V lost 4 bases and J lost 14 bases. CDR3 residues: CASSGLAGGPWYF. The CDR3 coding sequence is TGTGCCAGCAGTGGACTAGCGGGAGGCCCGTGGTATTTT.

The chain combines TRBV19 with TRBJ2-7; D remains ambiguous. Germline assignment: CDR1 LNHDA and CDR2 SQIVND (reference sequence). With 3 bases removed from V and 0 bases from J, the gap between germline ends came to 9 bases. CDR3 length: 14 amino acids. This chain's CDR3 is CASSMVASSYEQYF. The CDR3 coding sequence is TGTGCCAGTAGTATGGTGGCTAGCTCCTACGAGCAGTACTTC. The variable domain in full, with the rest retrieved from reference TRBV19 and TRBJ2-7, is DGGITQSPKYLFRKEGQNVTLSCEQNLNHDAMYWYRQDPGQGLRLIYYSQIVNDFQKGDIAEGYSVSREKKESFPLTVTSAQKNPTAFYLCASSMVASSYEQYFGPGTRLTVT.

This clone was counted once. J is TRBJ2-1 and V is TRBV12-3 or TRBV12-4; tentatively, D is TRBD1 (5 bases). Trimming shortened V by 5 bases and J by 8 bases, and 7 bases separated the two germline ends. The CDR3 length is 11 residues. CDR3 in DNA: TGTGCCAGCAGTCTCAGGGATGAGCAGTTCTTC. Its protein product is CASSLRDEQFF.

The CDR3 DNA follows: TGTGCCAGCAGCCCGCTAGCGAAGCAGTACTTC. Translating it yields CASSPLAKQYF. V gene TRBV3-1 (or the pseudogene TRBV3-2) combines with J gene TRBJ2-7; possibly TRBD2 for D (6 bases). Trimming took off 4 bases at V and 8 bases at J, with 9 bases between the two ends. There are 11 residues in the CDR3. The germline V gene encodes CDR1 LGHDT and CDR2 YNNKEL (reference sequence).